Each of the 2 T cell receptor beta chains below was sequenced from the same sample in a study of shared T cell receptors in the human thymus. Generated by immunoSEQ multiplex PCR, the TCRdb table keeps only in-frame clones and is missing some. The sample has under 700,000 clones, about 84% seen once. The sample was also reused in another study, on human thymus T cells.

The sample consisted of thymocytes. The receptors were gathered from a boy younger than two with a congenital heart defect.

This clone was observed a few times. The chain links TRBV6-1 to TRBJ2-3; 7 positions match TRBD2. Unmatched junction bases numbered 9, after V lost 2 bases and J lost 7 bases. Germline values: CDR1 MNHNS, CDR2 SASEGT. The CDR3 is 15 residues long. The CDR3 nucleotides read TGTGCCAGCAGTGAAAGGGGAGGGGAGGGGAATACGCAGTATTTT. As protein: CASSERGGEGNTQYF.

J is TRBJ1-6 and V is TRBV5-1; 9 bases line up with TRBD1. Germline V lookup: CDR1 SGHRS, CDR2 YFSETQ. With V trimmed by 0 bases and J by 8 bases, 6 bases remained unmatched. The CDR3 sequence is 16 residues long. For the CDR3, the DNA is TGCGCCAGCAGCTTGGTTCGGGGACAGGGTGATTCACCCCTCCACTTT. Translated: CASSLVRGQGDSPLHF. Supplemented by reference TRBV5-1 and TRBJ1-6, the full variable domain reads KAGVTQTPRYLIKTRGQQVTLSCSPISGHRSVSWYQQTPGQGLQFLFEYFSETQRNKGNFPGRFSGRQFSNSRSEMNVSTLELGDSALYLCASSLVRGQGDSPLHFGNGTRLTVT.